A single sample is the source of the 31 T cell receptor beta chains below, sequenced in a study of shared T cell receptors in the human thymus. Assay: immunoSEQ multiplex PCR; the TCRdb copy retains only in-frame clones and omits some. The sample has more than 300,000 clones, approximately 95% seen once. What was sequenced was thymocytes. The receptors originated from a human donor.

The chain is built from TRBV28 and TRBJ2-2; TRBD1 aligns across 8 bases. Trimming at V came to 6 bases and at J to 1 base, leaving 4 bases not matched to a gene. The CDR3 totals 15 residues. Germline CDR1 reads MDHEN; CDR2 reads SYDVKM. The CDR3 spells CASRDTGGNTGELFF. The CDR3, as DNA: TGTGCCAGCAGGGATACAGGGGGGAACACCGGGGAGCTGTTTTTT.

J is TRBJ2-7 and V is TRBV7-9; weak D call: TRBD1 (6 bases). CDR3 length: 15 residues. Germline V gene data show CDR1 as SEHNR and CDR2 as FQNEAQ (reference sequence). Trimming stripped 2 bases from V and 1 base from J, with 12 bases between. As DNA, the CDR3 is TGTGCCAGCAGCTTACCCAGGACAGCTTCCTACGAGCAGTACTTC. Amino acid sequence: CASSLPRTASYEQYF.

CDR3 bases: TGTGCCAGCAGCCTCCGAGATCCGCCCTTCAGCTCCTACGAGCAGTACTTC. Translating it yields CASSLRDPPFSSYEQYF. V is TRBV7-2 and J is TRBJ2-7; D not resolved. There are 17 residues in the CDR3. Germline V CDR1 and CDR2: SGHTA, FQGNSA. Deletions cut 5 bases from V and 0 bases from J, with 20 bases between.

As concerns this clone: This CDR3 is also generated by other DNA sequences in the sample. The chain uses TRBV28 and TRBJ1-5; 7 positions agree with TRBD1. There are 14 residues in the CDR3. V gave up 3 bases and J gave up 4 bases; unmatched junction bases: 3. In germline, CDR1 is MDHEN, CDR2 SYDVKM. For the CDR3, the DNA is TGTGCCAGCAGTTTGAACAGGGGTAATCAGCCCCAGCATTTT. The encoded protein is CASSLNRGNQPQHF.

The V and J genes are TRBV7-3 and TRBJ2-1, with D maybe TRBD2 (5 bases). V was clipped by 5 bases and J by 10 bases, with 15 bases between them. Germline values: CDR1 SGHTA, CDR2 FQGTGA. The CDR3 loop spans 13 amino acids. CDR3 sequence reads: CASSRHQAEEQFF. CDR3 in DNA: TGTGCCAGCAGCCGCCATCAAGCGGAAGAGCAGTTCTTC. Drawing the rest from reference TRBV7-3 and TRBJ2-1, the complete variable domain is GAGVSQTPSNKVTEKGKYVELRCDPISGHTALYWYRQSLGQGPEFLIYFQGTGAADDSGLPNDRFFAVRPEGSVSTLKIQRTERGDSAVYLCASSRHQAEEQFFGPGTRLTVL.

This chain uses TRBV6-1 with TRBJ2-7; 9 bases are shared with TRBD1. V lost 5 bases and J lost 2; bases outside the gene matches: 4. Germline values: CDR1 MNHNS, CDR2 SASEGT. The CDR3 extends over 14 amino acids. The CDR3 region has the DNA TGTGCCAGCAGTTCCCGGGACAGGGCCTACGAGCAGTACTTC. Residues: CASSSRDRAYEQYF.

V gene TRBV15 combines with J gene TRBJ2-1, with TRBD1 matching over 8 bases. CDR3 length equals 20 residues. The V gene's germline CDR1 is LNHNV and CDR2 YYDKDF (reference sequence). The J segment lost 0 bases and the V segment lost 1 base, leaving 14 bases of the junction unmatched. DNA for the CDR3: TGTGCCACCAGCAGAGTCGAGGACAGGGCCCCCCCGGGCTCCTACAATGAGCAGTTCTTC. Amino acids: CATSRVEDRAPPGSYNEQFF.

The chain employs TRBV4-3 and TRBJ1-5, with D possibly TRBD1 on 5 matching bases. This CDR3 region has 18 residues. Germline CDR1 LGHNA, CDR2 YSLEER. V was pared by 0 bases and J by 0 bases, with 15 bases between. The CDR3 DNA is TGCGCCAGCAGCCAAGATCGTAGTAGGGACCTTAGCAATCAGCCCCAGCATTTT. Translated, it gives CASSQDRSRDLSNQPQHF.

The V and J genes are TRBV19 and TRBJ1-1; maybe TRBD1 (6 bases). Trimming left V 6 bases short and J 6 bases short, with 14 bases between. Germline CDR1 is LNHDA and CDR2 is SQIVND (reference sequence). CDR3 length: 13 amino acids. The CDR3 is CASSHPGEPEAFF. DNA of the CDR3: TGTGCCAGTAGCCATCCAGGGGAACCTGAAGCTTTCTTT.

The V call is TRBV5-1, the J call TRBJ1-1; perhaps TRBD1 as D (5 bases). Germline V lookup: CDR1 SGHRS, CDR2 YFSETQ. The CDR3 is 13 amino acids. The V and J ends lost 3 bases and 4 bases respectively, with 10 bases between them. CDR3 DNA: TGCGCCAGCAGCTGGTGGGGGGGCACTGAAGCTTTCTTT. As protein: CASSWWGGTEAFF.

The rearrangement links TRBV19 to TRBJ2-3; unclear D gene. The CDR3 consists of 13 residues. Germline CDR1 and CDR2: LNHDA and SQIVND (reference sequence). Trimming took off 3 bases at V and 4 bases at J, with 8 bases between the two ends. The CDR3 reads CASSMELPDTQYF. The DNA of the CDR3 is TGTGCCAGTAGTATGGAGCTCCCAGATACGCAGTATTTT.

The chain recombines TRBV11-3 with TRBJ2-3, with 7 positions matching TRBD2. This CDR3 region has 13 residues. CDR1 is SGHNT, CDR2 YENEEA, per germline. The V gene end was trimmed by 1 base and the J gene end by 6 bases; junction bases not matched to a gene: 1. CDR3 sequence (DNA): TGTGCCAGCAGCTTAGCGGGGGGTGATACGCAGTATTTT. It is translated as CASSLAGGDTQYF.

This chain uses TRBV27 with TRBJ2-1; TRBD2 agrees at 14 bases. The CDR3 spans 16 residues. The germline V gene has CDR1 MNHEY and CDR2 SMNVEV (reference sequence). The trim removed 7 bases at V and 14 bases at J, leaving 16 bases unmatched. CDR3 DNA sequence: TGTGCCAGCACCCCGAGCGGGACTAGCGGGAGAAGATGGGAGTTCTTC. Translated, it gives CASTPSGTSGRRWEFF.

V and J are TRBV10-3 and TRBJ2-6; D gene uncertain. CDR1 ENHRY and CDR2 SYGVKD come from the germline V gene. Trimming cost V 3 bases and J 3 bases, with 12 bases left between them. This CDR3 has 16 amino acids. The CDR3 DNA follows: TGTGCCATCAGTGACGAGCTGCACTATGGGGCCAACGTCCTGACTTTC. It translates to CAISDELHYGANVLTF.

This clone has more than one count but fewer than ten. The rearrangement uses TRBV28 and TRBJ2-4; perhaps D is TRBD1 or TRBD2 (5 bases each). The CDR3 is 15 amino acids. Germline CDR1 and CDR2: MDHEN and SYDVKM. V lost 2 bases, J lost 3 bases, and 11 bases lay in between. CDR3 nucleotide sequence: TGTGCCAGCAGTTTAGGGGGTGGCGGCAAAAACATTCAGTACTTC. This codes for CASSLGGGGKNIQYF.

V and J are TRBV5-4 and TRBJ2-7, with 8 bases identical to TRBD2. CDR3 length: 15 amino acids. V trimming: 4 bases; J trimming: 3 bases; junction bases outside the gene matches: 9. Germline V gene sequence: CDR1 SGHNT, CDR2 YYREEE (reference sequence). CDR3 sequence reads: CASSLKRESLYEQYF. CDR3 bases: TGTGCCAGCAGCCTTAAGCGGGAGAGTCTCTACGAGCAGTACTTC.

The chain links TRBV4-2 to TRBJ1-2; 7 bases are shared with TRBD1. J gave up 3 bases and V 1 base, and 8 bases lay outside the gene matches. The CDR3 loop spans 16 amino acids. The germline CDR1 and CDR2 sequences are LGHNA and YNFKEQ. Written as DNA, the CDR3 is TGTGCCAGCAGCCAAGGAGCCGGGACAGCCCACTATGGCTACACCTTC. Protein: CASSQGAGTAHYGYTF.

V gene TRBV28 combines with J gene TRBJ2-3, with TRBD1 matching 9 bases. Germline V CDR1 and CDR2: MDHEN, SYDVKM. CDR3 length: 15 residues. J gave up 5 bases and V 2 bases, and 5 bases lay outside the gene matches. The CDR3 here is CASSLADRGGDTQYF. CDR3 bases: TGTGCCAGCAGTTTAGCGGACAGGGGCGGAGATACGCAGTATTTT.

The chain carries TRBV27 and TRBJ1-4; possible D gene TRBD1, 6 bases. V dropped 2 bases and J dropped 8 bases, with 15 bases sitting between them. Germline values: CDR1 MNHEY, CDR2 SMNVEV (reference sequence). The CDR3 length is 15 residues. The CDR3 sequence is CASSLRYTGKEKLFF. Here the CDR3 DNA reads TGTGCCAGCAGTTTACGTTACACAGGGAAGGAAAAACTGTTTTTT. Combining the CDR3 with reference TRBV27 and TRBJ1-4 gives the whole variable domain EAQVTQNPRYLITVTGKKLTVTCSQNMNHEYMSWYRQDPGLGLRQIYYSMNVEVTDKGDVPEGYKVSRKEKRNFPLILESPSPNQTSLYFCASSLRYTGKEKLFFGSGTQLSVL.

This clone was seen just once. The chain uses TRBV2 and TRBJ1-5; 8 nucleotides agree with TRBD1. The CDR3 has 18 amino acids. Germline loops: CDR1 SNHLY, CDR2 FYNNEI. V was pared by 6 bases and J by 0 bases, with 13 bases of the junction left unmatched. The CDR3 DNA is TGTGCCAGCAGGCGGGATCTACAGGGGGACGGTAGCAATCAGCCCCAGCATTTT. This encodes CASRRDLQGDGSNQPQHF. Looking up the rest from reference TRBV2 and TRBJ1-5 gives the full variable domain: EPEVTQTPSHQVTQMGQEVILRCVPISNHLYFYWYRQILGQKVEFLVSFYNNEISEKSEIFDDQFSVERPDGSNFTLKIRSTKLEDSAMYFCASRRDLQGDGSNQPQHFGDGTRLSIL.

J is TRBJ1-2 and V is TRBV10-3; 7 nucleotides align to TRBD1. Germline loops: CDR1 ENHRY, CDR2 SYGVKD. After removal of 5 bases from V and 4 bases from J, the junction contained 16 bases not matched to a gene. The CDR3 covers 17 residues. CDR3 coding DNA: TGTGCCATCAGTATCAGGACAGGAAATTCAACGAGCTATGGCTACACCTTC. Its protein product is CAISIRTGNSTSYGYTF.

CDR3 sequence: CASSFGTSGYNEQFF. The CDR3 DNA is TGTGCCAGCAGCTTTGGGACTAGCGGCTACAATGAGCAGTTCTTC. The gene calls are TRBV5-5 and TRBJ2-1; TRBD2 agrees at 11 bases. The J segment lost 3 bases and the V segment lost 2 bases, leaving 1 base of the junction unmatched. CDR3 length: 15 amino acids. From germline, CDR1 is SGHKS and CDR2 YYEKEE (reference sequence).

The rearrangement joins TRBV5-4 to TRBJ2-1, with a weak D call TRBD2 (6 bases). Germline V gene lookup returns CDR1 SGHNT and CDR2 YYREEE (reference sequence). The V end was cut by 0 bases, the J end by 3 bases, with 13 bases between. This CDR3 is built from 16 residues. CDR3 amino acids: CASSLAHLASYNEQFF. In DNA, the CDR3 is TGTGCCAGCAGCTTGGCCCATCTAGCGAGCTACAATGAGCAGTTCTTC.

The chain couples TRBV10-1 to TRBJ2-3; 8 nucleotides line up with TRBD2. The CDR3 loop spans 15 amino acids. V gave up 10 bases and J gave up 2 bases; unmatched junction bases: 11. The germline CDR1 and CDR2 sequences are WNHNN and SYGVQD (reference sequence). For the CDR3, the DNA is TGCGCCACCCGGTTCCAGCGGGAGAACACAGATACGCAGTATTTT. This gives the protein CATRFQRENTDTQYF.

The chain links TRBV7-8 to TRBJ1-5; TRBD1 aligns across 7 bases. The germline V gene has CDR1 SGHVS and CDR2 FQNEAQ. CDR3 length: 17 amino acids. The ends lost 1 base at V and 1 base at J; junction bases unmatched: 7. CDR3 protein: CASSLGVEDRSNQPQHF. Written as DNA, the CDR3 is TGTGCCAGCAGCTTAGGGGTAGAGGACAGGAGCAATCAGCCCCAGCATTTT.

CDR3: CASSVRHGWMETQYF. In nucleotides, the CDR3 is TGTGCCAGCAGTGTCCGACACGGGTGGATGGAGACCCAGTACTTC. The V call is TRBV25-1, the J call TRBJ2-5; D remains ambiguous. This CDR3 is 15 amino acids long. Germline CDR1 MGHDK, CDR2 SYGVNS. Trimming removed 4 bases at V and 5 bases at J, with 17 bases between.

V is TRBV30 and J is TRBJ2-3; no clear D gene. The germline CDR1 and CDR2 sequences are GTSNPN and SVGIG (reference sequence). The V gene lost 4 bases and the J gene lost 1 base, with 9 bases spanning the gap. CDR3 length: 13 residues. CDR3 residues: CAWMHRGTDTQYF. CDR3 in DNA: TGTGCCTGGATGCATCGCGGCACAGATACGCAGTATTTT.

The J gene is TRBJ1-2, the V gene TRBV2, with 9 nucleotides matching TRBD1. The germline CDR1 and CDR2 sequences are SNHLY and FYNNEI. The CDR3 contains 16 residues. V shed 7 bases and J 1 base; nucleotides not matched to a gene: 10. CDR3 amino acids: CASISQQGAGNYGYTF. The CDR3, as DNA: TGTGCCAGCATTTCCCAACAGGGGGCCGGTAACTATGGCTACACCTTC.

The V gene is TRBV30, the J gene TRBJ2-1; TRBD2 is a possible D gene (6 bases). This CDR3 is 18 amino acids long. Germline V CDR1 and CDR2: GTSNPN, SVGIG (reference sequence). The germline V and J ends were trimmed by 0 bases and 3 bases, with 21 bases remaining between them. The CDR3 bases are TGTGCCTGGAGTGTAGGTCGAGGGCGGGAAGAGCTCTACAATGAGCAGTTCTTC. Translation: CAWSVGRGREELYNEQFF. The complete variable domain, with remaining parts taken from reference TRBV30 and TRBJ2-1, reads SQTIHQWPATLVQPVGSPLSLECTVEGTSNPNLYWYRQAAGRGLQLLFYSVGIGQISSEVPQNLSASRPQDRQFILSSKKLLLSDSGFYLCAWSVGRGREELYNEQFFGPGTRLTVL.

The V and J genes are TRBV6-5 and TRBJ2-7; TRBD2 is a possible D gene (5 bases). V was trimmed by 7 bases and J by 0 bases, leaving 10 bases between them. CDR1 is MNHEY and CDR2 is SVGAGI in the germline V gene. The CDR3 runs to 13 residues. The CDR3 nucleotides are TGTGCCAGCAAGCCTAGCAGCTCCTACGAGCAGTACTTC. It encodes CASKPSSSYEQYF.

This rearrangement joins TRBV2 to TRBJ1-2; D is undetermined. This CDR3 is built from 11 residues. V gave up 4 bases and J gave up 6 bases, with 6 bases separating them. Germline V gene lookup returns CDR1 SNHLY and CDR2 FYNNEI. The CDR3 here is CASSGADGYTF. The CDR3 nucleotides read TGTGCCAGCAGTGGCGCTGATGGCTACACCTTC.